This record looks at one T cell receptor (beta chain) sequence and its context. Using the 5' RACE reads, TCRdb records one entry per CDR3 protein without DNA. There are around 100,000 distinct CDR3 sequences in the sample, with less than 2% held by the top ten. Each donor supplied 2 to 2.5 ml of blood. Germline V CDR1 and CDR2: LGHNA, YNFKEQ. This CDR3 region has 14 residues. The data originate from a study of monozygotic twins with inflammatory bowel disease. The receptor was isolated from a human donor with ulcerative colitis or Crohn's disease, or a healthy co-twin of an affected twin (not recorded which). Sequencing was carried out using blood. The chain combines TRBV4-2 with TRBJ2-2. This CDR3 reads CASSQAQNTGELFF.